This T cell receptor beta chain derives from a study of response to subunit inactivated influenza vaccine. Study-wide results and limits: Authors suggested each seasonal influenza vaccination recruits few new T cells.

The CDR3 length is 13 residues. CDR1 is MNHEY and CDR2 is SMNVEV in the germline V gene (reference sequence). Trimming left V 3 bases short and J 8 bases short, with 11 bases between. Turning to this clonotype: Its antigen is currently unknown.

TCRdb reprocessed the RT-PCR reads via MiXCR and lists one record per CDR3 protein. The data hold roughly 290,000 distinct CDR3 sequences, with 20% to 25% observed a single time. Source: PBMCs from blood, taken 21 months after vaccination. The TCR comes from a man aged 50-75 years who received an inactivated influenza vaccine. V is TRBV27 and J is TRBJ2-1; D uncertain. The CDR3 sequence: CASSFLGKDEQFF. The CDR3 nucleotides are TGTGCCAGCAGTTTTTTAGGGAAAGATGAGCAGTTCTTC.